The 23 T cell receptor beta chains in this list originate from one sample, sequenced in a study of blood T cell repertoires in COVID-19. Profiling relied on immunoSEQ multiplex PCR, and the TCRdb table lists in-frame clones only, not all of them. Of around 74,000 clones in the sample, around 88% are singletons; the top ten hold just over 8%. Sequencing was carried out using peripheral blood. Receptors were obtained from a young man with acute or convalescent COVID-19.

The chain joins TRBV28 to TRBJ2-1; TRBD1 matches at 9 bases. Unmatched junction bases numbered 9, after V lost 9 bases and J lost 6 bases. This CDR3 contains 14 residues. In germline, CDR1 is MDHEN, CDR2 SYDVKM. CDR3 nucleotides: TGTGCCAGTATGGACAGGGGTTTGATCAATGAGCAGTTCTTC. Encoded protein: CASMDRGLINEQFF.

The chain carries TRBV9 and TRBJ2-7; TRBD2 matches at 9 bases. Germline V gene data show CDR1 as SGDLS and CDR2 as YYNGEE. The J segment lost 3 bases and the V segment lost 4 bases, leaving 5 bases of the junction unmatched. The CDR3 covers 14 residues. CDR3 nucleotides: TGTGCCAGCAGCCCGACTAGCGGAAACTACGAGCAGTACTTC. It is translated as CASSPTSGNYEQYF.

The CDR3 nucleotides are TGCGCCAGCAGCTTGGTGGTAGCGGGAGTTGAGCAGTACTTC. Translated: CASSLVVAGVEQYF. V is TRBV5-1 and J is TRBJ2-7; TRBD2 matches 9 bases. V lost 0 bases and J lost 7; bases outside the gene matches: 5. Germline CDR1 is SGHRS and CDR2 is YFSETQ. The CDR3 spans 14 residues. The variable domain in full, with the rest retrieved from reference TRBV5-1 and TRBJ2-7, is KAGVTQTPRYLIKTRGQQVTLSCSPISGHRSVSWYQQTPGQGLQFLFEYFSETQRNKGNFPGRFSGRQFSNSRSEMNVSTLELGDSALYLCASSLVVAGVEQYFGPGTRLTVT.

The chain links TRBV7-8 to TRBJ2-3, with TRBD2 matching over 9 bases. V lost 3 bases and J lost 0; bases outside the gene matches: 13. Germline-derived CDR1 and CDR2 are SGHVS and FQNEAQ. CDR3 length: 19 residues. CDR3 nucleotides: TGTGCCAGCAGCTTTCTTGGGGTAGCGGGAGCCTCAAGCACAGATACGCAGTATTTT. It specifies CASSFLGVAGASSTDTQYF.

This chain links TRBV29-1 with TRBJ2-3, with TRBD2 identical over 9 bases. With 7 bases clipped from V and 4 bases from J, the junction kept 6 bases outside the gene matches. The CDR3 runs to 13 residues. Per the germline V gene, CDR1 is SQVTM and CDR2 is ANQGSEA. DNA for the CDR3: TGCAGCGAAAGGCGGGAGGGGGCAGATACGCAGTATTTT. It yields the protein CSERREGADTQYF.

The chain has TRBV11-2 and TRBJ1-2, with 9 bases that match TRBD1. V shed 6 bases, J shed 6 bases, and the junction held 14 bases outside the gene matches. Germline CDR1 and CDR2: SGHAT and FQNNGV. This CDR3 comprises 16 residues. This CDR3 is CASSPIRGQGRDGYTF. The DNA for the CDR3 is TGTGCCAGCAGTCCAATCCGAGGACAGGGGCGAGATGGCTACACCTTC.

The V call is TRBV19, the J call TRBJ1-1; 9 nucleotides match TRBD1. The CDR3 sequence is 14 residues long. After removal of 5 bases from V and 4 bases from J, the junction contained 5 bases not matched to a gene. Germline V gene sequence: CDR1 LNHDA, CDR2 SQIVND (reference sequence). CDR3 nucleotide sequence: TGTGCCAGTAGTTGGACAGGGGCGGGCACTGAAGCTTTCTTT. Protein sequence: CASSWTGAGTEAFF.

J is TRBJ2-7 and V is TRBV2, with a possible D match to TRBD1 (6 bases). This CDR3 region has 15 residues. V was clipped by 6 bases and J by 3 bases, with 18 bases between them. Germline lookup yields CDR1 SNHLY and CDR2 FYNNEI. This chain's CDR3 is CASSPQGSRSYEQYF. As DNA, the CDR3 is TGTGCCAGCAGCCCACAGGGTTCGAGGAGCTACGAGCAGTACTTC. Full variable domain (missing parts from reference TRBV2 and TRBJ2-7): EPEVTQTPSHQVTQMGQEVILRCVPISNHLYFYWYRQILGQKVEFLVSFYNNEISEKSEIFDDQFSVERPDGSNFTLKIRSTKLEDSAMYFCASSPQGSRSYEQYFGPGTRLTVT.

This chain uses TRBV25-1 with TRBJ1-1, with 10 bases matching TRBD1. With 9 bases clipped from V and 8 bases from J, the junction kept 15 bases outside the gene matches. CDR3 length equals 15 residues. Germline V gene lookup returns CDR1 MGHDK and CDR2 SYGVNS. The CDR3 region has the DNA TGTGCCAGTCAAAAACCGGGACAGGGGATATCGGAAGCTTTCTTT. Residues: CASQKPGQGISEAFF.

The CDR3 coding sequence is TGTGCCTGGTCTGATGGCAGGGGTAATCAGCCCCAGCATTTT. It encodes CAWSDGRGNQPQHF. The V call is TRBV30, the J call TRBJ1-5, with D perhaps TRBD1 (6 bases). CDR3 length: 14 amino acids. V was pared by 5 bases and J by 4 bases, with 15 bases between. Germline V lookup: CDR1 GTSNPN, CDR2 SVGIG (reference sequence).

The chain employs TRBV6-6 and TRBJ2-1, with D possibly being TRBD1 (5 bases). Germline loops: CDR1 MNHNY, CDR2 SVGAGI (reference sequence). V shed 4 bases and J shed 4 bases, with 11 bases lying between them. The CDR3 length is 14 residues. CDR3 protein: CASSSPDSYNEQFF. In nucleotides, the CDR3 is TGTGCCAGCAGTTCCCCCGACAGTTACAATGAGCAGTTCTTC.

V gene TRBV4-1 combines with J gene TRBJ2-1, with 7 positions matching TRBD2. Germline-derived CDR1 and CDR2 are MGHRA and YSYEKL. The CDR3 is 13 residues long. With V trimmed by 1 base and J by 9 bases, 3 bases remained unmatched. The CDR3 nucleotides read TGCGCCAGCAGCCAAGCGGGCGGGGGTGAGCAGTTCTTC. Protein sequence: CASSQAGGGEQFF.

The genes are TRBV5-1 and TRBJ2-7; the match to TRBD1 covers 7 bases. Looked up from germline, CDR1 is SGHRS and CDR2 is YFSETQ. Trimming took 6 bases from V and 6 from J; bases not matched to a gene: 12. The CDR3 contains 14 residues. In DNA, the CDR3 is TGCGCCAGCACCCCCGGCACAGGGGCAGGCGAGCAGTACTTC. This codes for CASTPGTGAGEQYF.

The chain is built from TRBV30 and TRBJ2-6, with no clear D. Looked up from germline, CDR1 is GTSNPN and CDR2 is SVGIG (reference sequence). Deletions cut 5 bases from V and 0 bases from J, with 14 bases between. The CDR3 totals 16 residues. The CDR3 spells CAWVQPPGSGANVLTF. The CDR3 nucleotides read TGTGCCTGGGTACAGCCCCCAGGCTCTGGGGCCAACGTCCTGACTTTC. The full variable domain, rest sourced from reference TRBV30 and TRBJ2-6, is SQTIHQWPATLVQPVGSPLSLECTVEGTSNPNLYWYRQAAGRGLQLLFYSVGIGQISSEVPQNLSASRPQDRQFILSSKKLLLSDSGFYLCAWVQPPGSGANVLTFGAGSRLTVL.

The rearrangement joins TRBV6-4 to TRBJ2-1, with D tentatively TRBD2 (5 bases). Germline V gene sequence: CDR1 MRHNA, CDR2 SNTAGT. The CDR3 totals 11 residues. V was pared by 6 bases and J by 7 bases, with 7 bases between. CDR3 coding DNA: TGTGCCAGCAGACTAGGGAATGAGCAGTTCTTC. Its protein is CASRLGNEQFF.

The chain is built from TRBV13 and TRBJ2-7, with a weak D call TRBD1 (5 bases). Germline assignment: CDR1 PRHDT and CDR2 FYEKMQ (reference sequence). This CDR3 contains 12 residues. Trimming left V 5 bases short and J 6 bases short, with 11 bases between. The CDR3 spells CASSLNTGEQYF. The CDR3 DNA sequence: TGTGCCAGCAGCCTAAATACAGGCGAGCAGTACTTC.

V is TRBV24-1 and J is TRBJ2-5; TRBD1 agrees at 10 bases. In germline, CDR1 is KGHDR, CDR2 SFDVKD. The CDR3 totals 15 residues. V shed 3 bases and J 5 bases; nucleotides not matched to a gene: 5. The CDR3 is CATSDNPGQGETQYF. For the CDR3, the DNA is TGTGCCACCAGTGATAATCCGGGACAGGGGGAGACCCAGTACTTC.

This chain joins TRBV3-1 (or the pseudogene TRBV3-2) and TRBJ1-2, with 7 bases fitting TRBD1. CDR3 length equals 14 residues. V trimming: 4 bases; J trimming: 5 bases; junction bases outside the gene matches: 7. The germline gives CDR1 LGHDT, CDR2 YNNKEL (reference sequence). The CDR3 here is CASSPRTGYYGYTF. CDR3 in DNA: TGTGCCAGCAGCCCCCGGACAGGTTATTATGGCTACACCTTC.

V usage is TRBV4-2 and J usage is TRBJ2-1; no clear D. The CDR3 is made up of 15 amino acids. V was trimmed by 4 bases and J by 0 bases, leaving 10 bases between them. Germline values: CDR1 LGHNA, CDR2 YNFKEQ. CDR3 coding DNA: TGTGCCAGCAGCCTCCATAGGAGCTCCTACAATGAGCAGTTCTTC. Translation gives CASSLHRSSYNEQFF.

The DNA of the CDR3 is TGTGCCAGTAGTAACGCGGGGACCCAAGAGACCCAGTACTTC. Its protein product is CASSNAGTQETQYF. The V and J genes are TRBV19 and TRBJ2-5, with D possibly being TRBD2 (6 bases). The length of the CDR3 is 14 residues. Germline values: CDR1 LNHDA, CDR2 SQIVND (reference sequence). Trimming took off 4 bases at V and 1 base at J, with 10 bases between the two ends. The complete variable domain, with remaining parts taken from reference TRBV19 and TRBJ2-5, reads DGGITQSPKYLFRKEGQNVTLSCEQNLNHDAMYWYRQDPGQGLRLIYYSQIVNDFQKGDIAEGYSVSREKKESFPLTVTSAQKNPTAFYLCASSNAGTQETQYFGPGTRLLVL.

V is TRBV5-1 and J is TRBJ2-1, with 8 bases lining up with TRBD2. This CDR3 region has 15 residues. With V trimmed by 4 bases and J by 2 bases, 5 bases remained unmatched. CDR1 is SGHRS, CDR2 YFSETQ, per germline. As DNA, the CDR3 is TGCGCCAGCAGCGCCTCGGGAGGGCCCTACAATGAGCAGTTCTTC. Amino acid sequence: CASSASGGPYNEQFF.

V and J are TRBV5-6 and TRBJ2-7; 7 positions match TRBD2. Germline assignment: CDR1 SGHDT and CDR2 YYEEEE. This CDR3 is built from 15 residues. V shed 4 bases and J 3 bases; nucleotides not matched to a gene: 10. The CDR3 nucleotides read TGTGCCAGCAGCGGAGGTGGGCGGGAGCTCTACGAGCAGTACTTC. This codes for CASSGGGRELYEQYF.

The rearrangement joins TRBV7-2 to TRBJ2-3, with D unclear. The CDR3 is 13 amino acids. V was cut by 2 bases and J by 4 bases, with 7 bases left in between. Germline CDR1 and CDR2: SGHTA and FQGNSA. The CDR3 loop reads CASSLNGPDTQYF. The CDR3 region has the DNA TGTGCCAGCAGCTTAAATGGCCCAGATACGCAGTATTTT.